This T cell receptor (beta chain) is from a study of CD8+ T cells in alopecia areata. Study findings and constraints: Significant decreases in scalp clonality and expanded CD8+ clones followed tofacitinib treatment.

The junction had 10 bases not matched to a gene; V was cut back by 1 base and J by 5 bases. The CDR3 loop spans 15 amino acids. Germline CDR1 and CDR2: GTSNPN and SVGIG (reference sequence). In regard to this clone: Its matching antigen is unknown.

Sample treatment: oral pan-JAK inhibitor, 5-10 mg twice daily. In alopecia areata patients, both lesional scalp punch biopsies and peripheral blood were collected. The sequencing template was cDNA reverse transcribed from extracted RNA. Clones were read by immunoSEQ multiplex PCR, and TCRdb kept only the in-frame ones, dropping some. The profile covers some 180,000 clones, with less than 70% appearing a single time and roughly 10% taken by the ten largest. This TCR was recovered from a human donor with alopecia areata. This chain links TRBV30 with TRBJ2-7, with 8 nucleotides matching TRBD1. Specimen: CD8+ T cells sorted from blood, collected at week 24, from a patient treated with tofacitinib. The CDR3 here is CAWSDLSQTGDEQYF. DNA for the CDR3: TGTGCCTGGAGTGATCTTTCGCAGACAGGGGACGAGCAGTACTTC.